This T cell receptor beta chain was observed in a study of technical replicates of blood from a few donors. Germline CDR1 reads LNHDA; CDR2 reads SQIVND (reference sequence). CDR3 length: 13 residues. The ends lost 7 bases at V and 5 bases at J; junction bases unmatched: 5. TCRdb keeps only in-frame clones here, not all; method: immunoSEQ multiplex PCR. Counted here are nearly 80,000 clones, around 92% occurring once; the ten biggest clones make up less than 0.4%. This chain joins TRBV19 and TRBJ2-7; the match to TRBD1 covers 10 bases. The TCR was taken from a human donor in good health. Sequencing input: T cells isolated from PBMCs. CDR3 in DNA: TGTGCCAGTAATGAAGGGACAGGGGACGAGCAGTACTTC. Translated, it gives CASNEGTGDEQYF.